Sequencing of this T cell receptor (beta chain) was carried out in a study of T cells in women clearing cervical HPV infection. Turning to the study itself: Women with histologically confirmed HPV16-related CIN3 or worse, 2 with invasive cancer, served as cases. Controls gave blood once infection was undetectable; cases at lesion identification. Study-wide results and limits: Effector/memory and HPV-specific T cells were not isolated, and association timing is unknown. Repertoire richness, not evenness, was significantly elevated in CIN3+ cases versus controls.

As regards this clone: Its specificity is not known. With the read ending 3 residues before the CDR3 end, the germline J gene is used to fill in that end.

Looked up from germline, CDR1 is SNHLY and CDR2 is FYNNEI. Trimming left V 7 bases short and J 0 bases short, with 19 bases between. This CDR3 has 16 amino acids. The method was immunoSEQ multiplex PCR; TCRdb's version includes in-frame clones alone and lacks a portion of them. Found here are some 9,800 clones; the top ten clones hold roughly 8%. The V and J genes are TRBV2 and TRBJ2-7; TRBD1 might be the D (5 bases). Sequences were obtained from blood buffy coat. The clonotype was recovered from a woman aged 18 to 75 with a cervical HPV16 infection that either progressed to CIN3+ or cleared (not recorded which). The sequenced part of the CDR3 DNA is TGTGCCAGCACCACAGAAAGGGGCCCCCTCTCCTACGAG. Protein product: CASTTERGPLSYE. The CDR3 as a whole reads CASTTERGPLSYEQYF.